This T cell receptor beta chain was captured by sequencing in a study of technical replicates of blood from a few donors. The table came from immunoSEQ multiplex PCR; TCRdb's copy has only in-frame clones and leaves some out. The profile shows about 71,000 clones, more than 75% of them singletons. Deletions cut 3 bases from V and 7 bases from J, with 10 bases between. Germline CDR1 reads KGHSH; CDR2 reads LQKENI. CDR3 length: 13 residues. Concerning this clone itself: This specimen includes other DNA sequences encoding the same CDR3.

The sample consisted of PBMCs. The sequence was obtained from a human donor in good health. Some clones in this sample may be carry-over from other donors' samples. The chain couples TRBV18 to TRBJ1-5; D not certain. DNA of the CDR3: TGTGCCAGCTCACCCTCTAGAGAACAGCCCCAGCATTTT. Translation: CASSPSREQPQHF.